One and the same sample provided the 15 T cell receptor beta chains below, sequenced in a study of shared clonotypes between healthy human individuals. Clones were sequenced by immunoSEQ multiplex PCR, and TCRdb holds only the in-frame ones, with some missing. The sample includes millions of clones, approximately 93% of them seen just once. Sequencing was performed on naive CD4+ T cells from PBMCs. This sample's subset: CD45RA+ positively selected. All receptors come from a man between 18 and 29 years old in good health. Some clones in this sample may be carry-over from other donors' samples.

This clone was detected only a few times. The CDR3 DNA reads as TGTGCCAGCAGCCCCCCCGGGATCGGGTACGAGCAGTACTTC. Amino acids: CASSPPGIGYEQYF. V and J are TRBV28 and TRBJ2-7, with a possible D match to TRBD2 (5 bases). V lost 6 bases and J lost 4, with 16 bases in between. CDR3 length: 14 amino acids. The germline V gene has CDR1 MDHEN and CDR2 SYDVKM.

The rearrangement links TRBV28 to TRBJ1-2; D gene ambiguous. V shed 5 bases and J shed 0 bases, with 13 bases lying between them. CDR1 and CDR2 (germline): MDHEN, SYDVKM. This CDR3 comprises 15 residues. DNA of the CDR3: TGTGCCAGCAGTCCATCTCCCGGGACTAACTATGGCTACACCTTC. The encoded protein is CASSPSPGTNYGYTF.

The V call is TRBV5-1, the J call TRBJ2-3, with TRBD1 matching 11 bases. Germline assignment: CDR1 SGHRS and CDR2 YFSETQ. The CDR3 is 16 residues long. V lost 0 bases and J lost 6; bases outside the gene matches: 6. CDR3 sequence: CASSLVGQGAGDTQYF. The CDR3 DNA is TGCGCCAGCAGCTTGGTTGGACAGGGGGCGGGTGATACGCAGTATTTT.

About this clone itself: Other DNA sequences of this sample code for an identical CDR3. V gene TRBV5-1 combines with J gene TRBJ2-7, with a tentative D call TRBD1 (5 bases). Germline-derived CDR1 and CDR2 are SGHRS and YFSETQ. Trimming pared 2 bases from V and 3 bases from J, leaving 9 bases between. The CDR3 extends over 13 amino acids. The CDR3 region is CASSFDRVYEQYF. The CDR3 bases are TGCGCCAGCAGCTTTGACAGAGTCTACGAGCAGTACTTC.

V usage is TRBV7-2 and J usage is TRBJ2-4, with 7 bases aligning to TRBD2. The trim removed 7 bases at V and 5 bases at J, leaving 14 bases unmatched. Germline V gene sequence: CDR1 SGHTA, CDR2 FQGNSA. The CDR3 is 16 amino acids. The CDR3 loop is CASIPVGRDAENIQYF. The CDR3 region has the DNA TGTGCCAGCATCCCGGTGGGGAGGGACGCGGAAAACATTCAGTACTTC. Based on the CDR3 plus reference TRBV7-2 and TRBJ2-4, the full variable domain is GAGVSQSPSNKVTEKGKDVELRCDPISGHTALYWYRQSLGQGLEFLIYFQGNSAPDKSGLPSDRFSAERTGGSVSTLTIQRTQQEDSAVYLCASIPVGRDAENIQYFGAGTRLSVL.

This sequence joins TRBV25-1 and TRBJ1-2; TRBD1 aligns across 7 bases. CDR1 is MGHDK and CDR2 is SYGVNS in the germline V gene. The CDR3 extends over 16 amino acids. J lost 4 bases, V lost 1 base, and 9 bases had no gene match. The CDR3 coding sequence is TGTGCCAGCAGTGAATCCCGGACCGGGACAGCCTATGGCTACACCTTC. Amino acids: CASSESRTGTAYGYTF.

CDR3: CASSQGVTGGSYEQYF. The CDR3 DNA reads TGTGCCAGCAGCCAAGGTGTGACAGGGGGCTCCTACGAGCAGTACTTC. The chain carries TRBV4-2 and TRBJ2-7, with 9 bases identical to TRBD1. J gave up 0 bases and V 1 base, and 4 bases lay outside the gene matches. The CDR3 has 16 amino acids. CDR1 and CDR2 (germline): LGHNA, YNFKEQ.

The chain links TRBV5-5 to TRBJ1-4; D is ambiguous. Germline loops: CDR1 SGHKS, CDR2 YYEKEE (reference sequence). This CDR3 contains 13 residues. The V gene lost 2 bases and the J gene lost 3 bases, with 5 bases spanning the gap. The CDR3 protein is CASSLVANEKLFF. The CDR3 DNA sequence: TGTGCCAGCAGCTTAGTGGCTAATGAAAAACTGTTTTTT.

CDR3 residues: CAISGGLGSTGELFF. The CDR3 nucleotides are TGTGCCATCAGTGGCGGGCTAGGTAGCACCGGGGAGCTGTTTTTT. This chain links TRBV10-3 with TRBJ2-2; D may be TRBD2 (5 bases). This CDR3 is 15 amino acids long. The V gene lost 4 bases and the J gene lost 4 bases, with 13 bases spanning the gap. The germline CDR1 and CDR2 sequences are ENHRY and SYGVKD.

The chain employs TRBV7-3 and TRBJ2-3; tentatively, D is TRBD1 or TRBD2 (6 bases each). The CDR3 length is 14 residues. Germline CDR1 is SGHTA and CDR2 is FQGTGA. The V end was cut by 5 bases, the J end by 4 bases, with 13 bases between. The DNA for the CDR3 is TGTGCCAGCAGCCCCCGGGGGCCCGCAGATACGCAGTATTTT. Amino acid sequence: CASSPRGPADTQYF.

In the case of this clone: The same CDR3 is also encoded by other DNA sequences in this sample. This rearrangement joins TRBV7-3 to TRBJ2-5; D gene unclear. From germline, CDR1 is SGHTA and CDR2 FQGTGA. V was clipped by 0 bases and J by 2 bases, with 7 bases between them. The CDR3 loop spans 14 amino acids. CDR3 amino acids: CASSLTGPQETQYF. The CDR3 nucleotides read TGTGCCAGCAGCTTAACTGGGCCGCAAGAGACCCAGTACTTC.

A note on this clone: Other DNA sequences from this sample encode an identical CDR3 as well. The chain has TRBV28 and TRBJ1-1; 8 bases are shared with TRBD1. CDR1 and CDR2 (germline): MDHEN, SYDVKM. Germline trimming cut 2 bases from V and 5 bases from J; bases unmatched to any gene: 10. This CDR3 has 16 amino acids. In nucleotides, the CDR3 is TGTGCCAGCAGTTTACTTCCCGGACAGGGCCGAACTGAAGCTTTCTTT. Translating gives CASSLLPGQGRTEAFF.

The V gene is TRBV11-1, the J gene TRBJ2-7, with 10 bases matching TRBD1. With 5 bases clipped from V and 5 bases from J, the junction kept 9 bases outside the gene matches. Germline V gene lookup returns CDR1 SGHAT and CDR2 FQDESV (reference sequence). This CDR3 contains 15 residues. In DNA form, the CDR3 reads TGTGCCAGCAGCCCAAGATCAGGGACAGGGGACGAGCAGTACTTC. Its translation: CASSPRSGTGDEQYF.

A word on this clone: This CDR3 is also generated by other DNA sequences in the sample. V gene TRBV28 combines with J gene TRBJ2-7, with no clear D. Per the germline V gene, CDR1 is MDHEN and CDR2 is SYDVKM. The germline V and J ends were trimmed by 1 base and 7 bases, with 8 bases remaining between them. This CDR3 comprises 12 residues. The CDR3 DNA reads as TGTGCCAGCAGTTTATTGGTAGGAGAGCAGTACTTC. Protein: CASSLLVGEQYF.

The chain is built from TRBV9 and TRBJ1-3; TRBD1 agrees at 9 bases. The CDR3 is 16 residues long. Germline V gene data show CDR1 as SGDLS and CDR2 as YYNGEE. The trim removed 3 bases at V and 2 bases at J, leaving 6 bases unmatched. The CDR3 DNA reads TGTGCCAGCAGCGCCCAACAGGGGGCAGCTGGAAACACCATATATTTT. Its protein is CASSAQQGAAGNTIYF.